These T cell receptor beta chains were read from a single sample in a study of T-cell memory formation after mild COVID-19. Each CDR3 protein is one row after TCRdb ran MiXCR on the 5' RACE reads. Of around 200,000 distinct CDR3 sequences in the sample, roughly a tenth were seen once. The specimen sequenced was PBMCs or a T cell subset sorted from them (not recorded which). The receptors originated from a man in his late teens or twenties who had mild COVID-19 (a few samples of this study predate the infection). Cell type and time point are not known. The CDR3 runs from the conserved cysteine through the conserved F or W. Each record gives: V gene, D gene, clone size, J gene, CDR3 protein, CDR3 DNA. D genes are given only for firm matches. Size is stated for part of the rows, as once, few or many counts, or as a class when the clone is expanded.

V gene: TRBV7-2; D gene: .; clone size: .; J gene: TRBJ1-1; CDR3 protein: CASSRITGTTEAFF; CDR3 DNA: TGTGCCAGCAGCCGAATTACAGGGACCACTGAAGCTTTCTTT
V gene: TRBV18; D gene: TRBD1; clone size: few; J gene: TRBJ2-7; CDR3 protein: CASSPIATGTAYEQYF; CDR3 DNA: TGTGCCAGCTCACCGATCGCAACCGGGACAGCTTACGAGCAGTACTTC
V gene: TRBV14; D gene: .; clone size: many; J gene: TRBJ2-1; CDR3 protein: CASSQDISHDNEQFF; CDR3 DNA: TGTGCCAGCAGCCAAGATATTAGCCACGACAATGAGCAGTTCTTC
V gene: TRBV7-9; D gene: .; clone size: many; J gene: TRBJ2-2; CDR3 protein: CASSSSGAGELFF; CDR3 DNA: TGTGCCAGCAGCTCCTCAGGTGCCGGGGAGCTGTTTTTT
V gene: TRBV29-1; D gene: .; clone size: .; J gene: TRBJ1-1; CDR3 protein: CSVQKTVPNTEAFF; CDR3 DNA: TGCAGCGTCCAAAAGACAGTCCCGAACACTGAAGCTTTCTTT
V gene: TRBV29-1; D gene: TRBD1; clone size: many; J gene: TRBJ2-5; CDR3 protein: CSGRAGGPQETQYF; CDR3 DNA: TGCAGCGGTCGGGCAGGGGGACCCCAAGAGACCCAGTACTTC
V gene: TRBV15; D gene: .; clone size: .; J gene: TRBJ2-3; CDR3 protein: CATSRSFGVVTDTQYF; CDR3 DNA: TGTGCCACCAGCAGATCATTTGGGGTCGTCACAGATACGCAGTATTTT
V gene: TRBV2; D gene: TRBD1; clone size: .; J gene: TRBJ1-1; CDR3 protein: CASSGGQPGQGTFF; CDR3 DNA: TGTGCCAGCAGTGGGGGTCAACCGGGACAGGGAACTTTCTTT
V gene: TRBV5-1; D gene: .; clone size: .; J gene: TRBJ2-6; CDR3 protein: CASSLVPPGAGANVLTF; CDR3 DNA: TGCGCCAGCAGCTTGGTGCCCCCGGGGGCCGGGGCCAACGTCCTGACTTTC
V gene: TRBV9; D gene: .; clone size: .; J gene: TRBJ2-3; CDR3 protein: CASSVDGRITDTQYF; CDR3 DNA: TGTGCCAGCAGCGTAGATGGCAGGATCACAGATACGCAGTATTTT
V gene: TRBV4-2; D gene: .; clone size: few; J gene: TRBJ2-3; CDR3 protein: CASRLGGPQGADTQYF; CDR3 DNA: TGTGCCAGCCGCTTGGGGGGTCCTCAGGGCGCAGATACGCAGTATTTT
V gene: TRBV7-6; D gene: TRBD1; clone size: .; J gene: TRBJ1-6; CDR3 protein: CASSLWDRGSPLHF; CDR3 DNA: TGTGCCAGCAGCTTATGGGACAGAGGATCACCCCTCCACTTT
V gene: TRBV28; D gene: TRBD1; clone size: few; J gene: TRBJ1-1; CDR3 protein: CASSRGLSDTEAFF; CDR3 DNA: TGTGCCAGCTCTAGGGGGCTATCGGACACTGAAGCTTTCTTT
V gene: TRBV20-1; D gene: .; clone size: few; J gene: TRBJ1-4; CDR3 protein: CSAIQGFNEKLFF; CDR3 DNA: TGCAGTGCCATACAGGGATTTAATGAAAAACTGTTTTTT
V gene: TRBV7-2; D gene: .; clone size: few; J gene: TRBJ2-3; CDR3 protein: CASSLGLLLDTQYF; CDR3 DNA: TGTGCCAGCAGCTTAGGCCTCCTCCTCGATACGCAGTATTTT
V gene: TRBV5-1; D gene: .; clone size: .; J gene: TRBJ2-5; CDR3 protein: CASSLDLYQETQYF; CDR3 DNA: TGCGCCAGCAGCCTGGATCTGTACCAAGAGACCCAGTACTTC
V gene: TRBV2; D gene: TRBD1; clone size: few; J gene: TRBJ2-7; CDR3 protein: CASSGTGNYEQYF; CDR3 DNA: TGTGCCAGCAGCGGGACAGGGAACTACGAGCAGTACTTC
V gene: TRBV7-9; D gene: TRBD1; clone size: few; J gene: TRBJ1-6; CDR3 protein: CASTMGTVDNSPLHF; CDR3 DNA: TGTGCCAGCACCATGGGGACAGTCGATAATTCACCCCTCCACTTT
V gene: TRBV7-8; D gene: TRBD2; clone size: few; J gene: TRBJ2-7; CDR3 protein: CASSLVGGSSASVQYF; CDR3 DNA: TGTGCCAGCAGCTTAGTGGGGGGGTCCTCCGCTAGTGTGCAGTACTTC
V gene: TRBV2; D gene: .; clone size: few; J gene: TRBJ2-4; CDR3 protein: CASSAGYRGDIQYF; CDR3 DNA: TGTGCCAGCAGTGCGGGCTATCGCGGGGACATTCAGTACTTC
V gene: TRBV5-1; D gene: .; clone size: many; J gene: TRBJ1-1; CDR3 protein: CASSPGLDTEAFF; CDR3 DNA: TGCGCCAGCAGCCCAGGGCTGGACACTGAAGCTTTCTTT
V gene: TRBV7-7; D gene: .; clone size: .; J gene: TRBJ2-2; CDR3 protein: CASSSHGRSGELFF; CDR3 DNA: TGTGCCAGCAGCAGTCATGGACGGTCCGGGGAGCTGTTTTTT
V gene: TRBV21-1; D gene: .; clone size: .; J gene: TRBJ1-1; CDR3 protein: CASSKPPIANTEAFF; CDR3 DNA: TGTGCCAGCAGCAAACCCCCCATTGCGAACACTGAAGCTTTCTTT
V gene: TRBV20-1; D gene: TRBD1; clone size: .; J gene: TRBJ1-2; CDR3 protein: CSANFATGTNYGYTF; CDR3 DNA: TGCAGTGCTAATTTTGCGACAGGGACTAACTATGGCTACACCTTC
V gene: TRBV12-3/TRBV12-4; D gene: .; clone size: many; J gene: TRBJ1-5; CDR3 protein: CASSSIEVSGDYIQPQHF; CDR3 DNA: TGTGCCAGCAGTTCTATAGAGGTATCAGGGGATTATATTCAGCCCCAGCATTTT
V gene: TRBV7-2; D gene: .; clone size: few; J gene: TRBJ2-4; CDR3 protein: CASSSDQGGIQYF; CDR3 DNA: TGTGCCAGCAGCTCAGACCAGGGAGGCATTCAGTACTTC
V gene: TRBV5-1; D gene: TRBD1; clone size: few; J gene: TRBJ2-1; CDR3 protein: CASSTQGQGTYNEQFF; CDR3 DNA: TGCGCCAGCAGCACCCAGGGACAGGGCACCTACAATGAGCAGTTCTTC
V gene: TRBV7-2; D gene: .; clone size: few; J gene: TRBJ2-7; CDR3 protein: CASSFGPSYEQYF; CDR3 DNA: TGTGCCAGCAGCTTTGGACCATCCTACGAGCAGTACTTC
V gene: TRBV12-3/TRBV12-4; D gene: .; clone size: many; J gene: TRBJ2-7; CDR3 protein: CASSSRGVSYEQYF; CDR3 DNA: TGTGCCAGCAGTTCACGCGGGGTCTCCTACGAGCAGTACTTC
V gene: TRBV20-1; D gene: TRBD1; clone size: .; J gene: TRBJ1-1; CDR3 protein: CSAIPRDSPTEAFF; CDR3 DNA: TGCAGTGCTATCCCTCGGGACAGTCCCACTGAAGCTTTCTTT
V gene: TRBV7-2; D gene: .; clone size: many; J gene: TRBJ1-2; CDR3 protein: CASSPGAESRGYTF; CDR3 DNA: TGTGCCAGCAGCCCCGGGGCTGAAAGTCGGGGCTACACCTTC
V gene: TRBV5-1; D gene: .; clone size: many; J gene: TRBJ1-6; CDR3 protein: CASSLAVGSGISPLHF; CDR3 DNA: TGCGCCAGCAGCTTGGCCGTCGGCAGCGGGATTTCACCCCTCCACTTT
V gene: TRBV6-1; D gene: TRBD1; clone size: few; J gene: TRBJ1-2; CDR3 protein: CASSEAGTGGDYGYTF; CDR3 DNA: TGTGCCAGCAGTGAAGCCGGGACAGGGGGCGACTATGGCTACACCTTC
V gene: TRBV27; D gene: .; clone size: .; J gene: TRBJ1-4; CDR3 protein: CASSSLGEGEEKLFF; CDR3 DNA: TGTGCCAGCAGTTCCCTCGGAGAGGGAGAGGAAAAACTGTTTTTT
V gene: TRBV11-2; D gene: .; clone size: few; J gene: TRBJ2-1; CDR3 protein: CASSLGGSDYNEQFF; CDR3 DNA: TGTGCCAGCAGCTTAGGCGGTTCCGACTACAATGAGCAGTTCTTC
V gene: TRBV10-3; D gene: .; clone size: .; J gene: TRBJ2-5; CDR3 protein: CAISAQGETQYF; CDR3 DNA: TGTGCCATCAGTGCGCAGGGAGAGACCCAGTACTTC
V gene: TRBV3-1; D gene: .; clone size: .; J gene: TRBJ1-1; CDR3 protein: CASSQSRNTEAFF; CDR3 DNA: TGTGCCAGCAGCCAATCCAGGAACACTGAAGCTTTCTTT
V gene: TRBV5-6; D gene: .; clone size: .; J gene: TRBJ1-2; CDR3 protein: CASSQRVYGYTF; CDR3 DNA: TGTGCCAGCAGCCAGAGGGTGTATGGCTACACCTTC
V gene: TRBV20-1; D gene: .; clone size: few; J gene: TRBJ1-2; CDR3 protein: CSASETVYGYTF; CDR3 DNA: TGCAGTGCTAGTGAGACAGTGTATGGCTACACCTTC
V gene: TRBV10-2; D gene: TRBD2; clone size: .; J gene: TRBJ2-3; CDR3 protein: CASKGTSGGDTQYF; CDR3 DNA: TGCGCCAGCAAAGGGACTAGCGGGGGAGATACGCAGTATTTT
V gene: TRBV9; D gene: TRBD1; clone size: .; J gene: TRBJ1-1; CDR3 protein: CASSKGAVRTGIGAFF; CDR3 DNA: TGTGCCAGCAGCAAAGGGGCTGTAAGGACAGGGATTGGAGCTTTCTTT
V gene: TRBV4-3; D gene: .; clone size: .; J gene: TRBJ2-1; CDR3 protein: CASSQQATYNEQFF; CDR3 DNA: TGCGCCAGCAGCCAACAGGCCACATACAATGAGCAGTTCTTC